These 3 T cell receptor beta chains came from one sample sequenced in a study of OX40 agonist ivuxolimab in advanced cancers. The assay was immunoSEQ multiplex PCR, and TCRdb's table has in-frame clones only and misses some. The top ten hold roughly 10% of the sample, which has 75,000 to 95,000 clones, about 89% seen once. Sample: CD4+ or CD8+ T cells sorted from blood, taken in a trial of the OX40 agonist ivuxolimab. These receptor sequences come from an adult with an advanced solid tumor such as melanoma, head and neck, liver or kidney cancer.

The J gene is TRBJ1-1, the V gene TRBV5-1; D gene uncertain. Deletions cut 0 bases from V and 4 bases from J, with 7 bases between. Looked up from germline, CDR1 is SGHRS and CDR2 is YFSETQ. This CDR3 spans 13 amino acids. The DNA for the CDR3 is TGCGCCAGCAGCTTGGGGGCCAGCACTGAAGCTTTCTTT. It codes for CASSLGASTEAFF.

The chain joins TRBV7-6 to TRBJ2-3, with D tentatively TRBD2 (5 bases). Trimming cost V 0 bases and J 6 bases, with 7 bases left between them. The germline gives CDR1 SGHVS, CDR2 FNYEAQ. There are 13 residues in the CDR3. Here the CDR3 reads CASSLARGDTQYF. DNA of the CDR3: TGTGCCAGCAGCTTAGCCCGGGGTGATACGCAGTATTTT.

CDR3: CSAGLAGSYEQYF. CDR3 nucleotides: TGCAGCGCGGGACTAGCGGGCTCCTACGAGCAGTACTTC. The gene calls are TRBV29-1 and TRBJ2-7; 12 positions match TRBD2. CDR3 length: 13 amino acids. V was clipped by 7 bases and J by 0 bases; unmatched bases: 1. The germline gives CDR1 SQVTM, CDR2 ANQGSEA.